These 8 T cell receptor beta chains came from one sample sequenced in a study of TIL therapy for anti-PD-1-resistant metastatic lung cancer. The immunoSEQ assay was v3. The method was immunoSEQ multiplex PCR; TCRdb's version includes in-frame clones alone and lacks a portion of them. The sample has around 9,000 clones, over 70% seen once. The time point is: pre-treatment sample, taken before nivolumab and TIL therapy. Pleural nodules or supraclavicular lymph nodes made up most of the excised metastases sampled. The material was tumor tissue, obtained at baseline. The receptors originated from a person between 25 and 80 years old with non-small cell lung cancer.

For this clone: The CDR3 carries no conserved terminal phenylalanine or tryptophan, so it likely arises from a read error. The chain is built from TRBV10-3 and TRBJ2-7; 9 bases fit TRBD1. CDR1 and CDR2 (germline): ENHRY, SYGVKD. CDR3 length: 13 amino acids. The CDR3 region is CALRGQGTYEQYL. DNA of the CDR3: TGTGCCCTCAGGGGACAGGGAACCTACGAGCAGTACCTC.

The CDR3 DNA sequence: TGCGCCAGCAGCCAAGATGGGGGGGGCTATCAGCCCCAGCATTTT. Protein product: CASSQDGGGYQPQHF. This sequence joins TRBV4-3 and TRBJ1-5, with D perhaps matching TRBD1 (6 bases). The CDR3 is 15 residues long. V shed 0 bases and J shed 5 bases, with 11 bases lying between them. Germline V lookup: CDR1 LGHNA, CDR2 YSLEER.

The sample holds one count of this clone. The chain is built from TRBV4-3 and TRBJ2-7, with D perhaps assigned TRBD1 or TRBD2 (5 bases each). Germline assignment: CDR1 LGHNA and CDR2 YSLEER. The germline V and J ends were trimmed by 0 bases and 5 bases, with 11 bases remaining between them. This CDR3 is built from 14 residues. CDR3: CASSQDWGTNEQYF. The CDR3 region has the DNA TGCGCCAGCAGCCAAGATTGGGGGACCAACGAGCAGTACTTC.

The rearrangement uses TRBV10-1 and TRBJ2-7; D unclear. The CDR3 has 14 amino acids. Deletions cut 1 base from V and 3 bases from J, with 10 bases between. Germline lookup yields CDR1 WNHNN and CDR2 SYGVQD (reference sequence). For the CDR3, the DNA is TGCGCCAGCAGTGAGTTCGAGGCAGGCTACGAGCAGTACTTC. It codes for CASSEFEAGYEQYF.

The J gene is TRBJ2-7, the V gene TRBV11-2; a weak D match, TRBD2 (7 bases). CDR1 and CDR2 from the germline V gene are SGHAT and FQNNGV. Deletions cut 5 bases from V and 4 bases from J, with 15 bases between. This CDR3 comprises 14 residues. Here the CDR3 reads CASSLGGGGYEQYF. For the CDR3, the DNA is TGTGCCAGCAGCCTCGGCGGGGGCGGGTACGAGCAGTACTTC. Using reference TRBV11-2 and TRBJ2-7 for the parts outside the CDR3, the full variable domain is EAGVAQSPRYKIIEKRQSVAFWCNPISGHATLYWYQQILGQGPKLLIQFQNNGVVDDSQLPKDRFSAERLKGVDSTLKIQPAKLEDSAVYLCASSLGGGGYEQYFGPGTRLTVT.

The genes are TRBV5-4 and TRBJ2-7; D is ambiguous. The germline V and J ends were trimmed by 0 bases and 2 bases, with 12 bases remaining between them. Looked up from germline, CDR1 is SGHNT and CDR2 is YYREEE (reference sequence). This CDR3 has 15 residues. In DNA form, the CDR3 reads TGTGCCAGCAGCTTGGCCGCCCAAGCCCCCTACGAGCAGTACTTC. This sequence encodes CASSLAAQAPYEQYF.

V usage is TRBV30 and J usage is TRBJ1-1, with D hard to call. CDR3 length equals 13 residues. CDR1 GTSNPN and CDR2 SVGIG come from the germline V gene (reference sequence). Trimming stripped 4 bases from V and 4 bases from J, with 13 bases between. CDR3 bases: TGTGCCTGGAAAGTCGGGAAGGGCACTGAAGCTTTCTTT. Its translation: CAWKVGKGTEAFF. The full variable domain, rest sourced from reference TRBV30 and TRBJ1-1, is SQTIHQWPATLVQPVGSPLSLECTVEGTSNPNLYWYRQAAGRGLQLLFYSVGIGQISSEVPQNLSASRPQDRQFILSSKKLLLSDSGFYLCAWKVGKGTEAFFGQGTRLTVV.

The V gene is TRBV6-1, the J gene TRBJ1-6, with 7 positions matching TRBD1. With 6 bases clipped from V and 6 bases from J, the junction kept 8 bases outside the gene matches. CDR3 length: 15 amino acids. CDR1 is MNHNS, CDR2 SASEGT, per germline. DNA for the CDR3: TGTGCCAGCAGGGGATCGGACAGGACTAATTCACCCCTCCACTTT. This sequence encodes CASRGSDRTNSPLHF.